The 20 T cell receptor beta chains in this list originate from one sample, sequenced in a study of spatial heterogeneity in lung cancer. TCRdb called the 5' RACE reads again in MiXCR, with one record for every CDR3 protein. Of some 800 distinct CDR3 sequences listed, roughly 17% were seen once; the top ten hold 15% to 20%. Regarding time point: sample taken at primary tumor resection. Sequences were derived from normal lung tissue next to the tumor, sampled at surgery. These receptors were obtained from a male donor with early-stage non-small cell lung cancer.

This clonotype was seen more than once but under ten times. This beta chain turned up in a library designed for alpha chains; as an off-target read, its abundance says little. The chain is built from TRBV11-2 and TRBJ2-7; 8 bases are a match to TRBD1. J was trimmed by 5 bases and V by 1 base; bases with no gene match: 7. This CDR3 region has 15 residues. Germline values: CDR1 SGHAT, CDR2 FQNNGV. CDR3 loop: CASSLVRTGHDEQYF. In DNA, the CDR3 is TGTGCCAGCAGCTTAGTCCGGACAGGGCACGACGAGCAGTACTTC. The whole variable domain, remainder taken from reference TRBV11-2 and TRBJ2-7, is EAGVAQSPRYKIIEKRQSVAFWCNPISGHATLYWYQQILGQGPKLLIQFQNNGVVDDSQLPKDRFSAERLKGVDSTLKIQPAKLEDSAVYLCASSLVRTGHDEQYFGPGTRLTVT.

Concerning this clonotype: Found in a library prepared for alpha chains, this beta chain is an off-target read, and its abundance has little meaning. The chain couples TRBV18 to TRBJ2-7; D gene uncertain. CDR1 and CDR2 from the germline V gene are KGHSH and LQKENI. This CDR3 has 15 amino acids. V lost 6 bases and J lost 7, with 22 bases in between. Here the CDR3 DNA reads TGTGCCAGCTCCCCCGCTAAATGGGTAGCTGGAGAGCAGTACTTC. Translation: CASSPAKWVAGEQYF. The entire variable domain, with the rest obtained from reference TRBV18 and TRBJ2-7, is as follows: NAGVMQNPRHLVRRRGQEARLRCSPMKGHSHVYWYRQLPEEGLKFMVYLQKENIIDESGMPKERFSAEFPKEGPSILRIQQVVRGDSAAYFCASSPAKWVAGEQYFGPGTRLTVT.

Notes on this clonotype: For a library built for alpha chains, this beta chain is a stray read; little rests on its size. The chain couples TRBV7-2 to TRBJ2-5; D may be TRBD1 (5 bases). This CDR3 has 14 residues. V lost 5 bases, J lost 2 bases, and 12 bases lay in between. Germline-derived CDR1 and CDR2 are SGHTA and FQGNSA. The CDR3, as DNA: TGTGCCAGCAGCGCCCTGGGGCTTCAAGAGACCCAGTACTTC. It specifies CASSALGLQETQYF.

By share of the sample, this clonotype is large. Within a library made for alpha chains, this beta chain is off target, and its count is uninformative. CDR3 residues: CASRSGGYYNEQFF. Here the CDR3 DNA reads TGTGCCAGTAGAAGCGGGGGGTATTACAATGAGCAGTTCTTC. This chain links TRBV19 with TRBJ2-1; 9 nucleotides line up with TRBD2. Germline loops: CDR1 LNHDA, CDR2 SQIVND (reference sequence). V trimming: 6 bases; J trimming: 4 bases; junction bases outside the gene matches: 4. This CDR3 contains 14 residues.

By proportion, this clonotype is large. A library prepared for alpha chains yielded this beta chain as an off-target read; its size is of little meaning. The gene calls are TRBV30 and TRBJ2-7, with TRBD2 matching over 7 bases. The CDR3 has 15 residues. V dropped 1 base and J dropped 7; count of bases not matched to a gene: 13. CDR1 GTSNPN and CDR2 SVGIG come from the germline V gene (reference sequence). The DNA for the CDR3 is TGTGCCTGGAGTGACCCGGGACTACTGGGGGGGGAGCAGTACTTC. Protein sequence: CAWSDPGLLGGEQYF. Looking up the rest from reference TRBV30 and TRBJ2-7 gives the full variable domain: SQTIHQWPATLVQPVGSPLSLECTVEGTSNPNLYWYRQAAGRGLQLLFYSVGIGQISSEVPQNLSASRPQDRQFILSSKKLLLSDSGFYLCAWSDPGLLGGEQYFGPGTRLTVT.

This clonotype rates as large (0.1 to 1%). Being off target in a library aimed at alpha chains, this beta chain has a size of little meaning. The chain couples TRBV2 to TRBJ2-1, with D tentatively TRBD2 (5 bases). The V and J ends lost 10 bases and 0 bases respectively, with 13 bases between them. Germline V gene lookup returns CDR1 SNHLY and CDR2 FYNNEI. The CDR3 sequence is 14 residues long. The CDR3 loop is CAIPGSRSYNEQFF. DNA of the CDR3: TGTGCCATCCCTGGGAGCCGCTCCTACAATGAGCAGTTCTTC.

This clonotype was picked up one time. This beta chain turned up in a library designed for alpha chains; as an off-target read, its abundance says little. The rearrangement uses TRBV14 and TRBJ2-4; 11 nucleotides align to TRBD2. V lost 1 base and J lost 6; bases outside the gene matches: 14. The CDR3 has 19 residues. Germline loops: CDR1 SGHDN, CDR2 FVKESK. CDR3 DNA: TGTGCCAGCAGCCAAGGACCCCAGGATGCCGGGACTAGCGGAAACATTCAGTACTTC. Translated, it gives CASSQGPQDAGTSGNIQYF.

A note on this clonotype: With the library built for alpha chains, this beta chain is off target and its frequency is not meaningful. This rearrangement joins TRBV7-2 to TRBJ2-5; 13 bases are a match to TRBD2. Trimming at V came to 8 bases and at J to 1 base, leaving 10 bases not matched to a gene. Germline V gene lookup returns CDR1 SGHTA and CDR2 FQGNSA. The CDR3 runs to 17 residues. The CDR3: CASGHLGLAGAQETQYF. CDR3 DNA sequence: TGTGCCAGCGGACATCTTGGACTAGCGGGGGCCCAAGAGACCCAGTACTTC.

This clonotype was seen only a few times. This beta chain represents an off-target read in a library built for alpha chains; its size is of limited meaning. The rearrangement links TRBV19 to TRBJ2-1; no clear D gene. Germline-derived CDR1 and CDR2 are LNHDA and SQIVND (reference sequence). There are 12 residues in the CDR3. Between the trimmed V and J ends, which lost 2 bases and 7 bases, there was a span of 6 bases. CDR3 DNA sequence: TGTGCCAGTAGTATATTGTGGAATGAGCAGTTCTTC. Residues: CASSILWNEQFF.

In this sample, this clonotype turned up a few times. This beta chain is off target for a library built for alpha chains, so its abundance means little. The V gene is TRBV7-2, the J gene TRBJ1-6; 8 bases map to TRBD1. There are 16 residues in the CDR3. Trimming at V came to 5 bases and at J to 7 bases, leaving 10 bases not matched to a gene. The germline gives CDR1 SGHTA, CDR2 FQGNSA. DNA for the CDR3: TGTGCCAGCAGCAACCGCGGGGGACAGGCCAATTCACCCCTCCACTTT. Its protein is CASSNRGGQANSPLHF.

Note on this clonotype: A library made for alpha chains picked up this beta chain off target, so its size means little. V gene TRBV28 combines with J gene TRBJ2-1; a possible D gene is TRBD1 (6 bases). Germline lookup yields CDR1 MDHEN and CDR2 SYDVKM. The CDR3 sequence is 15 residues long. V was clipped by 5 bases and J by 6 bases, with 17 bases between them. For the CDR3, the DNA is TGTGCCAGCAGTCCCCGAGGGGGAAGGGGCAATGAGCAGTTCTTC. This gives the protein CASSPRGGRGNEQFF.

By frequency in the sample, this clonotype is large. For a library built for alpha chains, this beta chain is a stray read; little rests on its size. This sequence joins TRBV2 and TRBJ2-7; 10 bases agree with TRBD2. Germline assignment: CDR1 SNHLY and CDR2 FYNNEI. The junction had 9 bases not matched to a gene; V was cut back by 9 bases and J by 1 base. This CDR3 has 15 residues. The chain's CDR3 is CARSGASGGSYEQYF. CDR3 DNA sequence: TGTGCCAGATCAGGGGCTAGCGGGGGATCCTACGAGCAGTACTTC.

This clonotype was seen only a few times. This beta chain is a stray sequence in a library constructed for alpha chains; its clone size is not meaningful. The chain is built from TRBV20-1 and TRBJ2-7, with unresolved D. CDR3 size: 12 residues. Germline CDR1 reads DFQATT; CDR2 reads SNEGSKA (reference sequence). Deletions cut 4 bases from V and 4 bases from J, with 11 bases between. CDR3 nucleotide sequence: TGCAGTGCTACAGGACCTCGGTACGAGCAGTACTTC. It specifies CSATGPRYEQYF.

To note about this clonotype: In a library made to pick up alpha chains, this beta chain is a stray read with a size that means little. The chain has TRBV5-6 and TRBJ2-7, with 7 bases that match TRBD1. The CDR3 totals 14 residues. J was trimmed by 4 bases and V by 4 bases; bases with no gene match: 8. Germline V gives CDR1 SGHDT, CDR2 YYEEEE. CDR3 protein: CASSADRAMYEQYF. Written as DNA, the CDR3 is TGTGCCAGCAGCGCCGACAGGGCTATGTACGAGCAGTACTTC.

Comments on this clonotype: For a library built for alpha chains, this beta chain is a stray read; little rests on its size. The rearrangement joins TRBV6-5 to TRBJ2-7; D is possibly TRBD1 (5 bases). The CDR3 contains 14 residues. The germline V gene encodes CDR1 MNHEY and CDR2 SVGAGI. The V end was cut by 2 bases, the J end by 2 bases, with 10 bases between. The CDR3 DNA follows: TGTGCCAGCAGTTACGACAGAAACACCTACGAGCAGTACTTC. This gives the protein CASSYDRNTYEQYF.

This clonotype is categorized as large (0.1 to 1%). Being off target in a library aimed at alpha chains, this beta chain has a size of little meaning. CDR3 protein: CASSLIAGATDTQYF. The CDR3 DNA is TGCGCCAGCAGCTTAATAGCGGGGGCCACAGATACGCAGTATTTT. The chain has TRBV5-1 and TRBJ2-3; 9 bases align to TRBD2. The CDR3 covers 15 residues. Trimming at V came to 2 bases and at J to 2 bases, leaving 3 bases not matched to a gene. Germline V gene sequence: CDR1 SGHRS, CDR2 YFSETQ.

By sample share, this clonotype is large (0.1 to 1%). For a library built for alpha chains, this beta chain is a stray read; little rests on its size. The genes are TRBV28 and TRBJ2-7; D may be TRBD1 (6 bases). Germline V gene data show CDR1 as MDHEN and CDR2 as SYDVKM. CDR3 size: 18 residues. V lost 6 bases and J 6 bases, leaving 30 bases between the germline ends. CDR3 DNA: TGTGCCAGCAGAACCCGTAACACGATGTCAGGGGCGGCTGGCGAGCAGTACTTC. As protein: CASRTRNTMSGAAGEQYF.

About this clonotype: With the library built for alpha chains, this beta chain is off target and its frequency is not meaningful. The V call is TRBV12-3 or TRBV12-4, the J call TRBJ1-5; the D is unclear. V lost 5 bases and J 3 bases, leaving 8 bases between the germline ends. The CDR3 consists of 13 residues. DNA of the CDR3: TGTGCCAGCAGTCGGAACACCAATCAGCCCCAGCATTTT. It translates to CASSRNTNQPQHF.

This clonotype ranks as large (0.1 to 1%). This beta chain represents an off-target read in a library built for alpha chains; its size is of limited meaning. The V call is TRBV7-9, the J call TRBJ2-2; a weak D match, TRBD2 (5 bases). Germline V gene sequence: CDR1 SEHNR, CDR2 FQNEAQ (reference sequence). Trimming left V 4 bases short and J 4 bases short, with 10 bases between. CDR3 length: 14 residues. CDR3 sequence reads: CASSSLEGTGELFF. The CDR3 bases are TGTGCCAGCAGCTCGTTAGAGGGCACCGGGGAGCTGTTTTTT.

About this clonotype itself: Being off target in a library aimed at alpha chains, this beta chain has a size of little meaning. The chain joins TRBV6-2 or TRBV6-3 to TRBJ2-3; D perhaps matches TRBD2 (5 bases). Between the trimmed V and J ends, which lost 7 bases and 4 bases, there was a span of 9 bases. The CDR3 spans 12 residues. Germline CDR1 is MNHEY and CDR2 is SVGEGT. The CDR3 here is CASNDYSDTQYF. CDR3 DNA sequence: TGTGCCAGCAATGACTACTCAGATACGCAGTATTTT.